The T cell receptor beta chain described here comes from a study of regulatory T cells in long-lasting Graves disease. Overall study findings and caveats: Persistent Graves' cases showed lower TCR diversity than newly diagnosed cases.

From germline, CDR1 is MNHEY and CDR2 SVGEGT. Trimming removed 2 bases at V and 0 bases at J, with 13 bases between. The CDR3 length is 16 residues. Regarding this clonotype: Its specificity is not known.

Time point meaning: persistent/refractory GD, antithyroid drugs over 5 years with positive TRAb. PBMC RNA served as the TCR library source. Library construction for TCR beta used iRepertoire HTBI primers and Arm-PCR of CDR3 regions. Via MiXCR, TCRdb re-called the multiplex PCR reads, giving one row per CDR3 protein. The table has hundreds of thousands of distinct CDR3 sequences, around 30% seen once. The rearrangement joins TRBV6-2 or TRBV6-3 to TRBJ1-1, with a possible D match to TRBD1 (6 bases). Specimen: peripheral blood mononuclear cells (PBMCs), collected when the disease was refractory, from a patient treated with antithyroid drugs. The source is a female donor with Graves disease. The CDR3 reads CASSYLGQMMNTEAFF. CDR3 DNA sequence: TGTGCCAGCAGTTACCTTGGACAGATGATGAACACTGAAGCTTTCTTT.